This note documents a single TCR beta chain sequence. Which antigen it targets is not known. A read error is possible here, since a much larger clone lies one base away. The sample comes from a study of read filtering for tumor transcriptome and immune sequencing (TCRdb year 2020). Concerning the study at large: The cohort was composed of 17 male and approximately 15 female patients, with a mean age of approximately 70 years and an age range of roughly 45 to 90. By revised international staging, roughly eight patients were R-ISS I, approximately 15 were R-ISS II and 6 or 7 were R-ISS III. After DNase treatment, whole-transcriptome libraries were prepared using the TruSeq RNA Access Library Prep Kit. TCR-region mapped reads per sample ranged from about 3.5 to 10.27 million with IR-seq versus only roughly 85 to 1,300 with RNA-seq. Using the same bone marrow samples, the study compared TCR repertoires obtained by targeted immune repertoire sequencing with those obtained by bulk whole-transcriptome sequencing. One of the main goals was to work out a read-filtering strategy for immune repertoire data, in particular whether clonotypes backed by only a single read should be removed. Study-wide conclusions, independent of this receptor: The sorted CD138-negative fraction was a mixed bone marrow immune population, not purified T cells. Single-read clonotypes made up around 82% of clonotypes but approximately 3.5% of total reads in IR-seq, and 70% to 75% of clonotypes and roughly 48% of reads in RNA-seq. Removing single-read clonotypes increased the correlation between IR-seq and RNA-seq shared clonotype proportions. Compared with RNA-seq, IR-seq captured clonotypes at much higher depth and more reliably, and a smaller IR-seq throughput was enough to identify most shared clonotypes.

From the germline V gene, CDR1 is LGHNA and CDR2 is YSLEER. Inclusive of the bounding cysteine and phenylalanine, the CDR3 is 15 residues long. Of the read, only the CDR3 DNA is kept; its 45 bases are in frame from base 1. TCR libraries were constructed from roughly 0.4 ug RNA using the Immunoverse kit, and molecular barcoded adaptors covering alpha/delta and beta/gamma chains were employed. TCR library preparation was performed with the same RNA that was used for transcriptome sequencing. An Illumina HiSeq 4000 with 2 x 150 cycles was used to sequence the TCR libraries. In the source study's methods: With MiXCR, TCR reads were aligned to human V, D, J and C references and assembled into CDR3 clonotypes, with quality filtering and error correction included. The tcR package in R was used for analysis of clonotype counts and gene usage diversity. For inspection of raw mapping reads, RNA-seq reads were mapped by STAR aligner version 2.5.3a onto GRCh37 of the human genome. To test the effect of sequencing depth on detected clonotypes, IR-seq fastq files were randomly downsampled using Seqtk 1.3. Through fastp at Q25 and MiXCR, TCRdb rebuilt clones from the public reads, retaining in-frame beta chains. Each record represents a unique CDR3 protein, reported with the most common genes and DNA among its rows. TCRdb's processing, not the study's, gives the V and J calls here. The sample includes approximately 40,000 distinct CDR3 sequences, with 14% observed a single time. 18% of the sample is held by the ten biggest clonotypes.

Bone marrow was sampled from every patient at the time of active disease. Ficoll-Hypaque density gradient centrifugation was used to isolate bone marrow mononuclear cells. Myeloma plasma cells were removed and CD138-negative cells were collected by negative selection after labeling with CD138 magnetic microbeads on a MACS separator. Purity of the isolated cells was checked by flow cytometry on an Attune NxT using CD138 antibodies. Total RNA was extracted with TRIzol reagent and quantified with a NanoDrop spectrophotometer. For each patient, the CD138-negative bone marrow sample underwent paired RNA-seq and IR-seq.

The receptor was isolated from a donor aged 40 or over with multiple myeloma. The rearrangement joined TRBV4-3 to TRBJ2-7; 7 junctional bases match TRBD2. Input material: a population of CD138-negative cells sorted from bone marrow. Reading the label with the study, this specimen's cell subset or site is: bone marrow mononuclear cells depleted of CD138+ plasma/myeloma cells by negative magnetic selection. The DNA sequence is given as TGCGCCAGCAGCCAAGGGGGGGGACTCGCCTACAAGCAGTACTTC. Its protein is CASSQGGGLAYKQYF.